This TCR beta chain came from a study of cytotoxic CD8 clonotypes in ibrutinib-treated CLL. Method: immunoSEQ multiplex PCR; TCRdb's copy keeps in-frame clones and lacks some. The sample holds some 350,000 clones; about 61% are singletons and the top ten take around 6.3%. CDR1 ENHRY and CDR2 SYGVKD come from the germline V gene. The CDR3 totals 16 residues. V lost 0 bases, J lost 3 bases, and 6 bases stayed unmatched. The chain combines TRBV10-3 with TRBJ2-7, with 9 bases aligning to TRBD2. This specimen consisted of PBMCs, obtained after 36 months of ibrutinib treatment. The sequence derives from a human donor with chronic lymphocytic leukemia. CDR3 nucleotide sequence: TGTGCCATCAGTGAGTCGTGGCGGGAGGGGTACTACGAGCAGTACTTC. Its translation: CAISESWREGYYEQYF.